A single T cell receptor (beta chain) is shown here with its context. The specificity of this receptor is unknown. One base away there is no much larger clone; base qualities are not given. This entry comes from a study of blood T cell repertoires in COVID-19 (dated by TCRdb to about 2020). Background on the whole study: Samples covering the acute and convalescent phases of COVID-19 were provided by collaborators in the United States, Italy and Spain. The material from the prospective study consisted of cDNA or gDNA derived from T cells, B-cell-depleted T cells, or PBMCs. The dataset comprised deeply sampled blood TCRbeta repertoires from subjects exposed to, actively infected with, or recovered from COVID-19. The repertoires were released in a freely available public database intended as a resource for research on the immune response to SARS-CoV-2. The samples were drawn from the first 160 participants of the ongoing ImmuneRACE study and from under 1,500 subjects provided by 6 global collaborators. Nearly every sample came with metadata listing a de-identified subject ID, COVID-19 status, age in years and sex. Where available, HLA class I and class II types were obtained from metadata supplied by the sample provider rather than from assay-based typing. Paper-wide results and their limitations: Clinical and demographic metadata were provided uncurated, with the amount varying by source and participant.

Counted from cysteine to phenylalanine, this CDR3 has 14 amino acids. Just CDR3 DNA is preserved here, 42 bases in frame from base 1. As encoded in the germline V gene, CDR1 is SGDLS while CDR2 is YYNGEE. The germline V and J ends show losses of 4 bases and 5 bases respectively, and no gene match explains 8 bases of the junction. One collaborating source in Seattle enrolled patients during active infection and followed them longitudinally through the course of disease. Whole blood was collected in K2EDTA tubes by collaborating institutions according to the institutions' own protocols. For TCRbeta analysis, collaborators shipped samples in one of three forms: frozen whole blood, isolated PBMCs, or DNA extracted from either of those sample types. TCRbeta CDR3 regions were amplified from genomic DNA by means of the immunoSEQ Assay, a bias-controlled multiplex PCR. Per the original workflow: The number of nucleated cells in each sample was estimated by amplification of reference gene primers within the assay. To quantify the absolute abundance of each unique TCRbeta CDR3 rearrangement, sequence reads were collapsed and filtered. For each sample, productive Simpson clonality was calculated by taking the square root of Simpson's diversity index across productive rearrangements. What TCRdb holds here is the immuneACCESS table cut down to in-frame rearrangements. Part of the clones is not present; checked against another copy, under half of the missing clones reflect an unresolved V gene, and the others are unexplained. V and J calls and clone size are as listed in that table; D and trimming were resolved from the DNA. The sample includes some 370,000 clones, with 87% observed a single time. The ten biggest clones cover under 11% of the sample.

The source material was peripheral blood. The chain is made from TRBV9 and TRBJ1-1, with 7 middle bases fitting TRBD1. This receptor was obtained from a woman in her twenties or thirties with COVID-19, enrolled during active disease. Here the CDR3 is given as CASSLRQGGTEAFF. The nucleotide sequence is given as TGTGCCAGCAGCCTTCGACAGGGTGGGACTGAAGCTTTCTTT.